This entry lists 10 T cell receptor beta chains sequenced from one sample in a study of T cells in women clearing cervical HPV infection. This table comes from immunoSEQ multiplex PCR, and its TCRdb copy is limited to in-frame clones, with some not included. The sample table sets out approximately 39,000 clones. The sample consisted of blood buffy coat. Every receptor here comes from a woman between 18 and 70 years old with a cervical HPV16 infection that either progressed to CIN3+ or cleared (not recorded which).

Turning to this clone: The observed sequence ends 3 residues before the CDR3 terminus, with the missing tail filled in from the germline J gene. The rearrangement joins TRBV5-4 to TRBJ2-3; TRBD2 might be the D (5 bases). CDR1 and CDR2 (germline): SGHNT, YYREEE (reference sequence). The CDR3 covers 13 residues. V dropped 1 base and J dropped 4 bases, with 7 bases sitting between them. CDR3 DNA (partial): TGTGCCAGCAGCTTGACCGGGGCAGATACG. Its protein product is CASSLTGADT. The entire CDR3 protein reads CASSLTGADTQYF. Complete variable domain (other parts from reference TRBV5-4 and TRBJ2-3): ETGVTQSPTHLIKTRGQQVTLRCSSQSGHNTVSWYQQALGQGPQFIFQYYREEENGRGNFPPRFSGLQFPNYSSELNVNALELDDSALYLCASSLTGADTQYFGPGTRLTVL.

Concerning this clone: The CDR3 end is not reached by the read, which stops 3 residues before it; the germline J gene fills it in. The chain recombines TRBV7-6 with TRBJ1-2; D unresolved. Germline values: CDR1 SGHVS, CDR2 FNYEAQ. The CDR3 has 14 amino acids. The CDR3: CASSFVGSSYDYTF. CDR3 DNA, as far as it was read: TGTGCCAGCAGCTTTGTGGGTAGCTCCTACGAC.

Of note for this clone: The CDR3 is cut off 3 residues early in the read; its end comes from the germline J gene. This chain joins TRBV28 and TRBJ2-1; D remains unclear. With 4 bases removed from V and 4 bases from J, the gap between germline ends came to 14 bases. This CDR3 contains 15 residues. The germline gives CDR1 MDHEN, CDR2 SYDVKM. The sequenced part of the CDR3 DNA is TGTGCCAGCAGTTCCCAGGCAGGCGTTTACAATGAG. This codes for CASSSQAGVYNE. From start to end, the CDR3 is CASSSQAGVYNEQFF.

Of note for this clone: Read data end 3 residues before the CDR3 end; the end is taken from the germline J gene. The chain has TRBV20-1 and TRBJ2-5; perhaps TRBD2 as D (7 bases). CDR1 is DFQATT and CDR2 is SNEGSKA in the germline V gene (reference sequence). The CDR3 runs to 17 residues. V was pared by 0 bases and J by 0 bases, with 17 bases between. This CDR3 reads CSARDSGGAAYQETQYF. The sequenced CDR3 bases are TGCAGTGCTAGAGATTCTGGGGGGGCAGCGTACCAAGAGACC.

In the case of this clone: The read comes to an end 3 residues before the CDR3 does, leaving the germline J gene to fill in the end. The V gene is TRBV18, the J gene TRBJ2-2, with D possibly being TRBD1 (5 bases). Germline V gene lookup returns CDR1 KGHSH and CDR2 LQKENI. The CDR3 contains 16 residues. The DNA read from the CDR3 is TGTGCCAGCTCACCACCGTCGGGCCCTGGGGCCAACGTG. Protein product: CASSPPSGPGANV. The entire CDR3 sequence reads CASSPPSGPGANVLFF.

To note about this clone: The CDR3 goes on 3 residues after the read ends, and that part is filled in from the germline J gene. The rearrangement links TRBV20-1 to TRBJ1-3; D uncertain. The germline V gene encodes CDR1 DFQATT and CDR2 SNEGSKA (reference sequence). V was cut by 1 base and J by 0 bases, with 19 bases left in between. The CDR3 covers 18 residues. CDR3 sequence: CSARVQPWWRSSGNTIYF. The sequenced CDR3 bases are TGCAGTGCTAGAGTACAGCCGTGGTGGAGGAGCTCTGGAAACACC.

Concerning this clone itself: The read is 3 residues too short to cover the CDR3 end, so that end is filled in from the germline J gene. The V and J genes are TRBV11-2 and TRBJ2-1; D not certain. Germline assignment: CDR1 SGHAT and CDR2 FQNNGV. Between the trimmed V and J ends, which lost 2 bases and 5 bases, there was a span of 10 bases. This CDR3 contains 14 residues. The part of the CDR3 DNA that was read is TGTGCCAGCAGCTTAACCCTGGCAGACAATGAG. This sequence encodes CASSLTLADNE. The CDR3 in its entirety is CASSLTLADNEQFF.

As concerns this clone: The read terminates 3 residues ahead of where the CDR3 ends, so the germline J gene completes it. The chain combines TRBV19 with TRBJ1-5; 7 positions agree with TRBD1. Germline values: CDR1 LNHDA, CDR2 SQIVND (reference sequence). This CDR3 has 12 amino acids. With 9 bases clipped from V and 9 bases from J, the junction kept 8 bases outside the gene matches. CDR3 bases read: TGTGCCAGCGGGACAGTCTTTCGGCCC. Protein sequence: CASGTVFRP. The whole CDR3 protein is CASGTVFRPQHF.

Regarding this clone: The sequence runs out 3 residues before the end of the CDR3; the remainder is reconstructed from the germline J gene. This sequence joins TRBV4-1 and TRBJ2-7; tentative D call: TRBD1 (5 bases). CDR3 length: 15 residues. Trimming left V 2 bases short and J 2 bases short, with 13 bases between. Germline values: CDR1 MGHRA, CDR2 YSYEKL. The sequenced CDR3 bases are TGCGCCAGCAGCCAACTCCAGGGTGGAACCTACGAG. This codes for CASSQLQGGTYE. The entire CDR3 protein is CASSQLQGGTYEQYF.

Turning to this clone: The read ends 3 residues shy of where the CDR3 ends; the end is completed using the germline J gene. V gene TRBV2 combines with J gene TRBJ1-2; TRBD1 aligns across 7 bases. V shed 3 bases, J shed 4 bases, and the junction held 2 bases outside the gene matches. Per the germline V gene, CDR1 is SNHLY and CDR2 is FYNNEI. The CDR3 has 13 residues. Incomplete CDR3 DNA: TGTGCCAGCAGTGAGGGACAGCTCTATGGC. It translates to CASSEGQLYG. The CDR3, in full, reads CASSEGQLYGYTF.